The T cell receptor beta chain under discussion was sequenced for a study of T cell responses to AZD1222 COVID-19 vaccine. Study-wide findings and caveats: Spike-specific TCR breadth and depth went up after people got two AZD1222 doses. Seropositive AZD1222 recipients at baseline numbered only five or six. Sampled repertoires all dated from after the peak T cell response. Donors, mostly white British, included more females; clonal diversity was possibly underestimated.

The germline V and J ends were trimmed by 1 base and 0 bases, with 17 bases remaining between them. The CDR3 has 18 amino acids. CDR1 and CDR2 from the germline V gene are SGHRS and YFSETQ. For this clone: Its antigen is as yet unknown.

Produced via immunoSEQ multiplex PCR; TCRdb's table is partial and in-frame only. The repertoire holds fewer than 30,000 clones, with roughly nine tenths as singletons. Sequenced here: peripheral blood, sampled 28 days after the second AZD1222 dose. V gene TRBV5-1 combines with J gene TRBJ1-3; D unclear. This sequence was found in an adult who received the AZD1222 COVID-19 vaccine. The CDR3 here is CASSLYGGSHLSGNTIYF. For the CDR3, the DNA is TGCGCCAGCAGCTTGTATGGAGGGTCCCACCTCTCTGGAAACACCATATATTTT.